This TCR beta chain came from a study of post-analysis software for immune sequencing data. Study-wide points: Patients had higher frequencies than controls of five or six TRBV segments, including TRBV5-6, TRBV5-1 and TRBV20-1. The normalized Chao1 diversity of multiple sclerosis patients was significantly lower than that of controls.

CDR3 size: 17 residues. V was cut by 1 base and J by 1 base, with 14 bases left in between. Germline V gene data show CDR1 as SEHNR and CDR2 as FQNEAQ (reference sequence). Built from TCR beta cDNA, the libraries had unique molecular identifiers in them. cDNA molecules numbering roughly 0.5 million came from around 1 to 10 million T cells. TCRdb independently ran MiXCR on the PCR reads; one entry per CDR3 protein. The sample lists approximately 630,000 distinct CDR3 sequences; roughly three fifths were seen once. With respect to this clonotype: Its antigen is undetermined.

The rearrangement joins TRBV7-9 to TRBJ2-1, with D perhaps assigned TRBD1 or TRBD2 (6 bases each). Sequences were obtained from blood. This receptor was identified in a girl aged 2 to 10 with multiple sclerosis. The CDR3 nucleotides read TGTGCCAGCAGCTTAGGTACGGGGGCTGCATCCTACAATGAGCAGTTCTTC. This sequence encodes CASSLGTGAASYNEQFF.